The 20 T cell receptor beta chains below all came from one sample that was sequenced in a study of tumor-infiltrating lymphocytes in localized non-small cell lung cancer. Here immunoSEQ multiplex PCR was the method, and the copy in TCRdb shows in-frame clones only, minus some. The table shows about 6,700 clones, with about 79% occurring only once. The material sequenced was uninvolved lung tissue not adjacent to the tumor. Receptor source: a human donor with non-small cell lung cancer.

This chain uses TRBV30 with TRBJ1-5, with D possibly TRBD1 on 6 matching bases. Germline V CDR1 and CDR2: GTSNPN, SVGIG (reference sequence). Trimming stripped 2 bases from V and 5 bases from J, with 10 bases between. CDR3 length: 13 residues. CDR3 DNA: TGTGCCTGGAGTTTAGGGGGGCATCAGCCCCAGCATTTT. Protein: CAWSLGGHQPQHF.

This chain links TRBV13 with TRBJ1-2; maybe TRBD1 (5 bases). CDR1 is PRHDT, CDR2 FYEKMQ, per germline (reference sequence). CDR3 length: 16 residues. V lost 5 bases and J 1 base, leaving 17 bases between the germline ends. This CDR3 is CASSPRGTSLNYGYTF. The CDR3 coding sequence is TGTGCCAGCAGCCCCCGCGGGACCTCTCTTAACTATGGCTACACCTTC.

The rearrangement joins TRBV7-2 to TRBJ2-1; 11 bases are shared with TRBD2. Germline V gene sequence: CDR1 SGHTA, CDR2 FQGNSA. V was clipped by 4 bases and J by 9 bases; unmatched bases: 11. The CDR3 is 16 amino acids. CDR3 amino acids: CASSSLSGGAWSEQFF. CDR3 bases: TGTGCCAGCAGCTCCCTTAGCGGGGGGGCGTGGAGTGAGCAGTTCTTC.

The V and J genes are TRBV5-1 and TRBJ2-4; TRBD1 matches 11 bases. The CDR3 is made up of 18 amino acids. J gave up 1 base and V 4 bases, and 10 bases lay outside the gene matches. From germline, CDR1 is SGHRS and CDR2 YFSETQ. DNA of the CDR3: TGCGCCAGCAGCCTCCGGGACAGGGGGGCCGGGGCCAAAAACATTCAGTACTTC. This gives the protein CASSLRDRGAGAKNIQYF.

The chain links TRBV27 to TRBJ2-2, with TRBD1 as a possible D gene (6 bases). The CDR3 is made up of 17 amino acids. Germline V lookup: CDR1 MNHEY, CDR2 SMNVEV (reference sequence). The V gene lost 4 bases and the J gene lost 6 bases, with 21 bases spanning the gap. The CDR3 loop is CASSSSLRDTRAGELFF. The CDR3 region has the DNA TGTGCCAGCAGTTCCAGCCTCCGGGACACTCGTGCCGGGGAGCTGTTTTTT.

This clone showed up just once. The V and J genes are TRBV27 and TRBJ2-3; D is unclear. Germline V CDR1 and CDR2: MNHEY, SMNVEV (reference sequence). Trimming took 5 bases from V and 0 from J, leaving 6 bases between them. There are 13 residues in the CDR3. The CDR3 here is CASSPYSTDTQYF. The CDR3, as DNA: TGTGCCAGCAGTCCCTATAGCACAGATACGCAGTATTTT.

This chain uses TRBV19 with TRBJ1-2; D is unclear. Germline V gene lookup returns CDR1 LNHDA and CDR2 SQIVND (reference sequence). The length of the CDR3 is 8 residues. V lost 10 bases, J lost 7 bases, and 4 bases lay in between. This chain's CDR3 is CATSGYTF. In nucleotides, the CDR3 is TGTGCCACCAGTGGCTACACCTTC.

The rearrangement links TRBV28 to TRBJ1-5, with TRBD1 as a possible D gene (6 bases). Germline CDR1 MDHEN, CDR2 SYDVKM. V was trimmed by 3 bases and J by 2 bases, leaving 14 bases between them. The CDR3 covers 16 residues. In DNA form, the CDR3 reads TGTGCCAGCAGTTTTCCCACAGGGTCGGGCAATCAGCCCCAGCATTTT. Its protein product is CASSFPTGSGNQPQHF.

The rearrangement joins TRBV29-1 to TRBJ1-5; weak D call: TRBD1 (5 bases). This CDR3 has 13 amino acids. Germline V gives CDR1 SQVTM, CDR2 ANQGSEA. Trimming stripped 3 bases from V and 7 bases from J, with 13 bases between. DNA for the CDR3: TGCAGCGTTGATGGCGGGGGAGGCCAGCCCCAGCATTTT. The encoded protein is CSVDGGGGQPQHF.

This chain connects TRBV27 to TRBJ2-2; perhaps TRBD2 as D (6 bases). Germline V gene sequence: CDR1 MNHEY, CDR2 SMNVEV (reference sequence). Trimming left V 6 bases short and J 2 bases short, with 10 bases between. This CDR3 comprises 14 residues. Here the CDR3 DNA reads TGTGCCAGCAGCCGGACTATAAACACCGGGGAGCTGTTTTTT. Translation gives CASSRTINTGELFF.

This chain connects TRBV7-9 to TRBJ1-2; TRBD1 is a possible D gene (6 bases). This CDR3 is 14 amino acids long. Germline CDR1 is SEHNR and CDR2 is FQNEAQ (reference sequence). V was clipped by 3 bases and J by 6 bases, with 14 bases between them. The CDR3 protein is CASSLIEAGDGYTF. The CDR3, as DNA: TGTGCCAGCAGCTTGATCGAGGCAGGGGATGGCTACACCTTC. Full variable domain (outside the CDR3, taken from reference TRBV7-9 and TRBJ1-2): DTGVSQNPRHKITKRGQNVTFRCDPISEHNRLYWYRQTLGQGPEFLTYFQNEAQLEKSRLLSDRFSAERPKGSFSTLEIQRTEQGDSAMYLCASSLIEAGDGYTFGSGTRLTVV.

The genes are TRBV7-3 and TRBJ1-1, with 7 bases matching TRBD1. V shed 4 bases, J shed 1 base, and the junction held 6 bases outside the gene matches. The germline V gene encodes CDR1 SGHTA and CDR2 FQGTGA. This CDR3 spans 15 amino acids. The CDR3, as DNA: TGTGCCAGCAGCTATGGGACAGCGGGGAACACTGAAGCTTTCTTT. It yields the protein CASSYGTAGNTEAFF.

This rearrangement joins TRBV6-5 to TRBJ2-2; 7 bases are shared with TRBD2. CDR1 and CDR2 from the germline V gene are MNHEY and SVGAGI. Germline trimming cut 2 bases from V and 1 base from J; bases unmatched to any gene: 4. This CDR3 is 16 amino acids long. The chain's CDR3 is CASSYAPGGNTGELFF. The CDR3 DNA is TGTGCCAGCAGTTACGCGCCGGGGGGGAACACCGGGGAGCTGTTTTTT.

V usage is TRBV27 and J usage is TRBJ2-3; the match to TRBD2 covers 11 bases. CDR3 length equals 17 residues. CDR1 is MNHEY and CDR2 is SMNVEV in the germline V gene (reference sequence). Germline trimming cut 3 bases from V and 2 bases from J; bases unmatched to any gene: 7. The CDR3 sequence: CASSFVLAGGYTDTQYF. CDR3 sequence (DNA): TGTGCCAGCAGTTTCGTCCTAGCGGGGGGATACACAGATACGCAGTATTTT.

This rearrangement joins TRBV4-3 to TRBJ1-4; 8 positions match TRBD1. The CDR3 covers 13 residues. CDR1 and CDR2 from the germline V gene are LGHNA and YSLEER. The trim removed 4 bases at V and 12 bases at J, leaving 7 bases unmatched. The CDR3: CASSRGQGRELFF. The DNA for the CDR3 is TGCGCCAGCAGCCGAGGACAGGGCCGAGAACTGTTTTTT.

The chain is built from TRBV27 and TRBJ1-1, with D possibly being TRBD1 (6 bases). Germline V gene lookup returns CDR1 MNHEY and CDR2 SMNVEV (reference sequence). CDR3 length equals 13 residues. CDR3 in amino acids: CASSGAPNTEAFF. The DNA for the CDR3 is TGTGCAAGCTCAGGGGCGCCGAACACTGAAGCTTTCTTT.

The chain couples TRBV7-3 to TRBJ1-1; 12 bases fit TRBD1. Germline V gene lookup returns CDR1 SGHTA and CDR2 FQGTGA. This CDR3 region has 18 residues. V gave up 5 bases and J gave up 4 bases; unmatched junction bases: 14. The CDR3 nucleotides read TGTGCCAGCAGCCTACTAATTGGGACAGGGGGCGACGGCACTGAAGCTTTCTTT. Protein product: CASSLLIGTGGDGTEAFF.

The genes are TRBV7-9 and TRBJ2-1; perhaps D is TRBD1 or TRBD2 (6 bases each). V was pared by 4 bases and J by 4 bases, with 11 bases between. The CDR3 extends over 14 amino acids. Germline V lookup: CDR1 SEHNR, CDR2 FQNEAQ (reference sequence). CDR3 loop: CASSSEGVYNEQFF. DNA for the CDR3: TGTGCCAGCAGCTCGGAGGGGGTTTACAATGAGCAGTTCTTC.

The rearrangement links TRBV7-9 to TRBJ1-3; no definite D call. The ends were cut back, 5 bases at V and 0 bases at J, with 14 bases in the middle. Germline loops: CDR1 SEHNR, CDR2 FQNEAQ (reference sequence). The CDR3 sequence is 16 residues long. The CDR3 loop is CASSPPVGRSGNTIYF. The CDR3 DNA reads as TGTGCCAGCAGCCCCCCGGTAGGGCGCTCTGGAAACACCATATATTTT.

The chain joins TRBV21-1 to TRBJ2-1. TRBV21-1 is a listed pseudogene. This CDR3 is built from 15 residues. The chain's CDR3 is CASSKLLGRVNEQFF. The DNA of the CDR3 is TGTGCCAGCAGCAAGTTGCTCGGTAGGGTTAATGAGCAGTTCTTC.